This TCR beta chain comes out of a study of blood T cell repertoires in COVID-19. As for the study in general: Researchers got acute and convalescent COVID-19 samples from the United States, Italy and Spain.

The CDR3 is 13 amino acids. CDR1 and CDR2 (germline): KGHDR, SFDVKD. Trimming took 4 bases from V and 5 from J; bases not matched to a gene: 3. The assay was immunoSEQ multiplex PCR, and TCRdb's table has in-frame clones only and misses some. Among tens of thousands of clones, 85% to 90% were seen once, and the ten largest hold approximately 11%. This rearrangement joins TRBV24-1 to TRBJ1-2, with TRBD1 matching 7 bases. The sample was peripheral blood. This TCR was recovered from a man in his 70s with active or convalescent COVID-19. The CDR3 sequence is CATSEGGWYGYTF. The CDR3 nucleotides are TGTGCCACCAGTGAAGGGGGCTGGTATGGCTACACCTTC.